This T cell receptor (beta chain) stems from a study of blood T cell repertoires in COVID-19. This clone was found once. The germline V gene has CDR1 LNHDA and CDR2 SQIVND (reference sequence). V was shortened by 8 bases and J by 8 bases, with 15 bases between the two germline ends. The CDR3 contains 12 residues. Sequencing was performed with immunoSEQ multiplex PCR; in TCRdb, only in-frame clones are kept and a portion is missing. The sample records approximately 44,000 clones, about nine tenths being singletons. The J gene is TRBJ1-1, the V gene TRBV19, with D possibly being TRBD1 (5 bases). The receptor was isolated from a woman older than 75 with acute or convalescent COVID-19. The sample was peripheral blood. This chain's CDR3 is CASGGQEGEAFF. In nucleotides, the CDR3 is TGTGCCAGTGGTGGTCAGGAGGGGGAAGCTTTCTTT.